This T cell receptor beta chain was observed in a study of CD8+CD57+ T cells in acquired aplastic anemia (dated by TCRdb to the late 2010s). At the level of the whole study: Extracted DNA from sorted CD4+ and CD8+ cells averaged 3.2 ug, ranging from about 0.18 to 27.4 ug.

The study at large found these results: Although twenty-nine CD8+ CDR3 sequences were shared by patients and controls, these sequences appeared highly expressed in patients and within the immunodominant clones of patients. No significant difference in CD8+ Simpson's diversity was found between patients and healthy controls (P=0.060).

In its sample, this clonotype was seen many times. The antigen it recognizes is unknown. No per-base quality is available; no much larger clone lies one base away. The CDR3 spans 13 residues, from the cysteine through the phenylalanine. Only the CDR3 DNA is retained, 39 bases long and in frame from the first base. For this chain, trimming is 6 bases at the V end and 5 bases at the J end, and the number of junction bases without a gene match is 6. Looking up the germline V gene (reference sequence) yields CDR1 DFQATT and CDR2 SNEGSKA. Genomic DNA served as template for TCR beta VDJ combination and CDR3 sequence profiling. An Illumina HiSeq 2000 was used for TCR repertoire sequencing. The authors processed their data as follows. Repertoire assessment relied on Simpson's diversity index, CDR3 size and DJ length profiles, and TRBV/TRBJ rearrangement plots. The most abundant DNA sequence in the deep sequencing data was defined as the immunodominant clone. CDR3 amino acid sequences were screened for sharing across subjects and compared with published repertoires and the VDJdb database. The raw public data were reprocessed by TCRdb itself: fastp quality trimming at Q25, MiXCR clonotype calling, in-frame beta chains only. Each CDR3 protein gets just one entry, which takes the most common genes and DNA from the rows behind it. TCRdb's processing, not the authors' own work, is the source of the V and J calls. The sample records about 190,000 distinct CDR3 sequences, over 60% of which are singletons. Clones ranked in the top ten supply under 60% of the sample.

The study deep-sequenced TCR repertoires of sorted CD4+ and CD8+ blood T cells from severe aplastic anemia patients and healthy subjects. Ficoll-Paque density gradient centrifugation was used to isolate peripheral blood mononuclear cells. Before DNA extraction, CD4+ and CD8+ T cells were sorted by FACS or by magnetic beads. The sequence derives from a human donor with severe aplastic anemia or a healthy control (not recorded which). The sequencing input was sorted CD4+, CD8+, or CD8+CD57+ T cells (not recorded which) from PBMCs. The chain is made from TRBV20-1 and TRBJ2-3; 9 bases in the junction line up with TRBD1. The bases are TGCAGTGCCCCGGGACAGGGAGAAGATACGCAGTATTTT. Translated, it gives CSAPGQGEDTQYF.